The 9 T cell receptor beta chains below all came from one sample that was sequenced in a study of cytomegalovirus exposure and HLA in healthy donors. Vbeta (60) and Jbeta (13) primers were used in the PCR. Some clones are missing from TCRdb's copy, which holds only in-frame ones; the method was immunoSEQ multiplex PCR. The data show roughly 100,000 clones, with approximately 70% seen just once and roughly 16% held by the top ten. Sequences were obtained from PBMCs. These TCRs come from a woman between 50 and 59 years old in good health and CMV-seropositive.

V usage is TRBV7-2 and J usage is TRBJ2-1; 9 nucleotides match TRBD2. Germline V gives CDR1 SGHTA, CDR2 FQGNSA. The CDR3 spans 17 residues. J gave up 2 bases and V 5 bases, and 10 bases lay outside the gene matches. As DNA, the CDR3 is TGTGCCAGCAGCGGCCCGGCGGGAGGGAACCCCTACAATGAGCAGTTCTTC. Translated, it gives CASSGPAGGNPYNEQFF.

This chain joins TRBV6-6 and TRBJ2-3; 7 bases are a match to TRBD2. Germline values: CDR1 MNHNY, CDR2 SVGAGI (reference sequence). V gave up 9 bases and J gave up 2 bases; unmatched junction bases: 8. The length of the CDR3 is 14 residues. The CDR3 protein is CASCRDYNTDTQYF. As DNA, the CDR3 is TGTGCCAGTTGCCGGGACTACAACACAGATACGCAGTATTTT.

This rearrangement joins TRBV2 to TRBJ2-7; D is possibly TRBD1 (6 bases). Trimming pared 6 bases from V and 4 bases from J, leaving 19 bases between. This CDR3 comprises 15 residues. Germline-derived CDR1 and CDR2 are SNHLY and FYNNEI. For the CDR3, the DNA is TGTGCCAGCAGCCTCTCGGCTGGGGGCCTATACGAGCAGTACTTC. This translates into CASSLSAGGLYEQYF.

The V gene is TRBV11-2, the J gene TRBJ2-2; TRBD1 is a possible D gene (5 bases). The CDR3 spans 14 residues. Germline values: CDR1 SGHAT, CDR2 FQNNGV. V was trimmed by 1 base and J by 6 bases, leaving 9 bases between them. CDR3: CASSLVLGPGELFF. The CDR3 DNA is TGTGCCAGCAGCTTAGTTTTGGGGCCCGGGGAGCTGTTTTTT.

CDR3 protein: CASSFGAELQYF. In DNA, the CDR3 is TGTGCCAGCAGCTTTGGGGCGGAGCTACAGTACTTC. J is TRBJ2-7 and V is TRBV5-4; possibly TRBD1 for D (5 bases). This CDR3 has 12 residues. V was clipped by 2 bases and J by 10 bases, with 13 bases between them. Germline CDR1 reads SGHNT; CDR2 reads YYREEE (reference sequence).

The rearrangement uses TRBV7-9 and TRBJ2-7; 7 bases are a match to TRBD2. V trimming: 4 bases; J trimming: 3 bases; junction bases outside the gene matches: 12. The CDR3 loop spans 16 amino acids. Per germline, CDR1 SEHNR and CDR2 FQNEAQ (reference sequence). CDR3 DNA sequence: TGTGCCAGCAGCTCCGTACCTACACGGGAGGTCTACGAGCAGTACTTC. This codes for CASSSVPTREVYEQYF.

The CDR3 is CAWSDREGQPQHF. CDR3 in DNA: TGTGCCTGGAGTGACAGGGAGGGTCAGCCCCAGCATTTT. The chain combines TRBV30 with TRBJ1-5; perhaps TRBD1 as D (6 bases). Germline values: CDR1 GTSNPN, CDR2 SVGIG (reference sequence). V shed 1 base and J shed 6 bases, with 10 bases lying between them. CDR3 length: 13 amino acids.

The chain joins TRBV28 to TRBJ2-2, with 7 bases fitting TRBD1. The CDR3 loop spans 16 amino acids. Germline loops: CDR1 MDHEN, CDR2 SYDVKM. V lost 0 bases to trimming and J lost 3 bases; unmatched junction nucleotides: 4. The CDR3 region is CASSLWGTEYTGELFF. The CDR3 region has the DNA TGTGCCAGCAGTTTATGGGGGACAGAGTACACCGGGGAGCTGTTTTTT. Drawing the rest from reference TRBV28 and TRBJ2-2, the complete variable domain is DVKVTQSSRYLVKRTGEKVFLECVQDMDHENMFWYRQDPGLGLRLIYFSYDVKMKEKGDIPEGYSVSREKKERFSLILESASTNQTSMYLCASSLWGTEYTGELFFGEGSRLTVL.

The V gene is TRBV4-3, the J gene TRBJ2-2; 9 nucleotides match TRBD1. This CDR3 region has 17 residues. Germline V gene lookup returns CDR1 LGHNA and CDR2 YSLEER. The V gene end was trimmed by 1 base and the J gene end by 3 bases; junction bases not matched to a gene: 6. The CDR3 DNA is TGCGCCAGCAGCCAAGTTGGGACAGGGTGGGACACCGGGGAGCTGTTTTTT. Its protein is CASSQVGTGWDTGELFF.